Listed below are T cell receptor beta chains from one sample, sequenced in a study of blood T cell repertoires in COVID-19. This table comes from immunoSEQ multiplex PCR, and its TCRdb copy is limited to in-frame clones, with some not included. The sample lists 350,000 to 400,000 clones; nearly 90% were seen once. The sequencing input was peripheral blood. These receptors all stem from a young man with active or convalescent COVID-19. Each CDR3 is given with its conserved first and last residue. Each record gives: J gene, clone size, V gene, D gene, CDR3 DNA, CDR3 protein. D genes are given only for firm matches. Some rows mark clone size as missing; the rest say once, few, many or name a class of expanded clone.

J: TRBJ2-1; size: .; V: TRBV28; D: TRBD2; DNA: TGTGCCAGCAGTCCTGGACTAGCGGTCTCATACTCCTACAATGAGCAGTTCTTC; CDR3: CASSPGLAVSYSYNEQFF
J: TRBJ1-2; size: few; V: TRBV27; D: .; DNA: TGTGCCAGCAGTTTATACCCCGAAGCGTCGGGCTACACCTTC; CDR3: CASSLYPEASGYTF
J: TRBJ1-1; size: .; V: TRBV2; D: .; DNA: TGTGCCAGCAGTTTCGAGGCGGTGACTGAAGCTTTCTTT; CDR3: CASSFEAVTEAFF
J: TRBJ2-2; size: .; V: TRBV27; D: .; DNA: TGTGCCAGCAGCCCCCGGGTAGGGGATAGCGGGGAGCTGTTTTTT; CDR3: CASSPRVGDSGELFF
J: TRBJ2-1; size: .; V: TRBV7-3; D: TRBD2; DNA: TGTGCCAGCAGCCGGGTGGCTAGCGGGAGAAAAAACTACAATGAGCAGTTCTTC; CDR3: CASSRVASGRKNYNEQFF
J: TRBJ2-1; size: .; V: TRBV7-9; D: .; DNA: TGTGCCAGCAGGCTGGCGGGCTACAATGAGCAGTTCTTC; CDR3: CASRLAGYNEQFF
J: TRBJ2-5; size: .; V: TRBV7-2; D: TRBD1; DNA: TGTGCCAGCAGCCAAGTATCAGGGGGATCTTGGACCCAGTACTTC; CDR3: CASSQVSGGSWTQYF
J: TRBJ1-1; size: .; V: TRBV28; D: .; DNA: TGTGCCAGCAGTTCCTGGGGCGCGGACACTGAAGCTTTCTTT; CDR3: CASSSWGADTEAFF
J: TRBJ2-2; size: .; V: TRBV6-6; D: TRBD1; DNA: TGTGCCAGCACCGGACAGGGGGACACCGGGGAGCTGTTTTTT; CDR3: CASTGQGDTGELFF
J: TRBJ2-3; size: .; V: TRBV29-1; D: TRBD2; DNA: TGCAGCGTTGAACCACTAGCGGGAGTGACAGATACGCAGTATTTT; CDR3: CSVEPLAGVTDTQYF
J: TRBJ1-2; size: .; V: TRBV19; D: .; DNA: TGTGCCAGTAGTATAAATTGGGAGCATGCCTATGGCTACACCTTC; CDR3: CASSINWEHAYGYTF
J: TRBJ2-7; size: .; V: TRBV7-2; D: .; DNA: TGTGCCAGCAGCCAAGTTTCTTCCGCAGCGTACGAGCAGTACTTC; CDR3: CASSQVSSAAYEQYF
J: TRBJ1-4; size: .; V: TRBV5-1; D: .; DNA: TGCGCCAGCAGCTTGGGACAGAATGAAAAACTGTTTTTT; CDR3: CASSLGQNEKLFF
J: TRBJ2-7; size: .; V: TRBV19; D: TRBD2; DNA: TGTGCCAGTATGGGGAGGGGTGGTACCCACGAGCAGTACTTC; CDR3: CASMGRGGTHEQYF
J: TRBJ1-5; size: .; V: TRBV7-2; D: TRBD1; DNA: TGTGCCAGCAGCCCGGACAGGGGGAAAAATCAGCCCCAGCATTTT; CDR3: CASSPDRGKNQPQHF
J: TRBJ1-6; size: .; V: TRBV6-5; D: .; DNA: TGTGCCAGCAGACGGGATCATAATTCACCCCTCCACTTT; CDR3: CASRRDHNSPLHF
J: TRBJ1-3; size: .; V: TRBV6-5; D: TRBD1; DNA: TGTGCCAGCACAGGGGGAAGAGGAAACACCATATATTTT; CDR3: CASTGGRGNTIYF
J: TRBJ2-7; size: .; V: TRBV7-9; D: .; DNA: TGTGCCAGCAGCTTAAAAGGGGGCGGGGACTTGAGCTCCTACGAGCAGTACTTC; CDR3: CASSLKGGGDLSSYEQYF
J: TRBJ2-7; size: .; V: TRBV5-1; D: TRBD1; DNA: TGCGCCAGCAGCTTGGGCCCGGGACAGGAATCCTACGAGCAGTACTTC; CDR3: CASSLGPGQESYEQYF
J: TRBJ2-1; size: .; V: TRBV11-3; D: TRBD2; DNA: TGTGCCAGCAGCTTAGGGCGGGGCGGGAGAGGCTACAATGAGCAGTTCTTC; CDR3: CASSLGRGGRGYNEQFF
J: TRBJ1-1; size: .; V: TRBV28; D: .; DNA: TGTGCCAGCAGTTTTACACCTGAGAACACTGAAGCTTTCTTT; CDR3: CASSFTPENTEAFF